The next 29 T cell receptor beta chains were all read from a single sample in a study of blood T cells in healthy people across ages. It was with a sample-barcoded 5' primer and a J-beta primer mix that a second PCR of roughly 6 to 12 cycles was run. Each CDR3 protein is one row after TCRdb ran MiXCR on the 5' RACE reads. This table holds over 700,000 distinct CDR3 sequences, 25% found once. These data were likewise used in another study, on T cells of mothers and their children.

Sequencing was carried out using blood. All receptors derive from a boy between 10 and 17 years old in good health.

The chain joins TRBV20-1 to TRBJ2-3; 7 bases line up with TRBD2. Per the germline V gene, CDR1 is DFQATT and CDR2 is SNEGSKA (reference sequence). The trim removed 4 bases at V and 1 base at J, leaving 8 bases unmatched. The CDR3 sequence is 15 residues long. This chain's CDR3 is CSAKLATSGTDTQYF. The CDR3 DNA is TGCAGTGCTAAGTTGGCAACTAGCGGCACAGATACGCAGTATTTT.

V usage is TRBV7-9 and J usage is TRBJ2-5; no reliable D call. The DNA matches TRBJ2-7 better at its end, which makes the J call doubtful. Germline CDR1 is SEHNR and CDR2 is FQNEAQ (reference sequence). The CDR3 contains 15 residues. The CDR3 bases are TGTGCCAGCAGCCCCGGGCAGGACCTCTCCTACGAGCAGTACTTC. It encodes CASSPGQDLSYEQYF.

The chain carries TRBV4-2 and TRBJ1-4; 9 bases agree with TRBD1. This CDR3 spans 16 amino acids. The trim removed 0 bases at V and 5 bases at J, leaving 4 bases unmatched. Germline lookup yields CDR1 LGHNA and CDR2 YNFKEQ. CDR3 amino acids: CASSQDPTGGNEKLFF. CDR3 sequence (DNA): TGTGCCAGCAGCCAAGATCCGACAGGGGGGAATGAAAAACTGTTTTTT.

This clonotype was recorded a few times. This chain links TRBV24-1 with TRBJ1-6, with D uncertain. CDR3 size: 14 residues. Trimming cost V 4 bases and J 0 bases, with 3 bases left between them. The germline V gene has CDR1 KGHDR and CDR2 SFDVKD. The CDR3 coding sequence is TGTGCCACCAGTGAATCCTCCTATAATTCACCCCTCCACTTT. It translates to CATSESSYNSPLHF.

Only a few counts were recorded for this clonotype. The V gene is TRBV6-1, the J gene TRBJ1-1; D gene uncertain. The germline gives CDR1 MNHNS, CDR2 SASEGT. Trimming removed 2 bases at V and 1 base at J, with 8 bases between. This CDR3 has 14 residues. CDR3 sequence (DNA): TGTGCCAGCAGTGAAAAGGTGGAGAACACTGAAGCTTTCTTT. Residues: CASSEKVENTEAFF.

In its sample, this clonotype was seen a few times. The chain carries TRBV3-1 and TRBJ2-1; D remains ambiguous. Trimming left V 0 bases short and J 1 base short, with 7 bases between. This CDR3 has 15 residues. From germline, CDR1 is LGHDT and CDR2 YNNKEL (reference sequence). The CDR3: CASSQEALSYNEQFF. The CDR3 nucleotides read TGTGCCAGCAGCCAAGAGGCCCTTTCCTACAATGAGCAGTTCTTC.

The chain carries TRBV2 and TRBJ2-5; D is tentatively TRBD1 or TRBD2 (5 bases each). The assigned J gene may be wrong: the sequence end matches TRBJ2-7 better. Germline V gene sequence: CDR1 SNHLY, CDR2 FYNNEI. The CDR3 consists of 13 residues. The DNA for the CDR3 is TGTGCCAGCACCGAGGGACCTTGGGACGAGCAGTACTTC. Its translation is CASTEGPWDEQYF.

This clonotype has just a few counts. The chain is built from TRBV6-1 and TRBJ1-2; a possible D gene is TRBD1 (5 bases). Germline V CDR1 and CDR2: MNHNS, SASEGT. The V end lost 3 bases, the J end lost 8 bases, and 13 bases lay between the germline ends. The CDR3 totals 13 residues. The DNA for the CDR3 is TGTGCCAGCAGTGACTCGACAGTGGGAGGCTACACCTTC. This codes for CASSDSTVGGYTF.

There are a few counts of this clonotype. The chain employs TRBV27 and TRBJ1-6, with D unclear. V lost 1 base to trimming and J lost 6 bases, with 7 bases between them. Looked up from germline, CDR1 is MNHEY and CDR2 is SMNVEV (reference sequence). This CDR3 comprises 14 residues. CDR3 sequence (DNA): TGTGCCAGCAGTTTATGGGCCAGTAATTCACCCCTCCACTTT. It codes for CASSLWASNSPLHF.

The chain carries TRBV29-1 and TRBJ2-1, with D maybe TRBD1 (5 bases). The CDR3 totals 15 residues. Trimming took 1 base from V and 4 from J, leaving 14 bases between them. The germline gives CDR1 SQVTM, CDR2 ANQGSEA. The CDR3 DNA reads TGCAGCGTTGAAGTAGAAGGGGCCGTGTACAATGAGCAGTTCTTC. Its translation is CSVEVEGAVYNEQFF.

Worth noting for this clonotype: Compared with germline, one end of the junction differs, possibly owing to a read error. This rearrangement joins TRBV20-1 to TRBJ1-5, with D hard to call. From germline, CDR1 is DFQATT and CDR2 SNEGSKA (reference sequence). The CDR3 extends over 15 amino acids. Here the CDR3 DNA reads TGCAGTGCTAGAGAAAGGCGTTGGAGCAGTCAGCCCCAGCATTTT. Its protein is CSARERRWSSQPQHF.

The table lists this clonotype with many counts. The chain recombines TRBV7-9 with TRBJ2-6; a possible D gene is TRBD2 (5 bases). The V end was cut by 4 bases, the J end by 2 bases, with 18 bases between. This CDR3 is built from 18 residues. Germline V gene lookup returns CDR1 SEHNR and CDR2 FQNEAQ (reference sequence). Here the CDR3 DNA reads TGTGCCAGCAGCTCGACCTCGGAGGAGGTGGCTGGGGCCAACGTCCTGACTTTC. Protein product: CASSSTSEEVAGANVLTF.

V and J are TRBV18 and TRBJ2-5; D not resolved. With 9 bases removed from V and 3 bases from J, the gap between germline ends came to 11 bases. The CDR3 is 12 residues long. The V gene's germline CDR1 is KGHSH and CDR2 LQKENI. CDR3 region: CASSEIEETQYF. The CDR3 DNA sequence: TGTGCCAGTTCCGAAATCGAAGAGACCCAGTACTTC.

The chain recombines TRBV14 with TRBJ2-5; TRBD2 matches 8 bases. The J call may be incorrect, as the DNA end agrees better with TRBJ2-7. The CDR3 consists of 16 residues. In germline, CDR1 is SGHDN, CDR2 FVKESK. CDR3 sequence reads: CASSQDSGARNYEQYF. The CDR3 coding sequence is TGTGCCAGCAGCCAAGATAGCGGGGCCCGGAACTACGAGCAGTACTTC.

V usage is TRBV9 and J usage is TRBJ2-1; TRBD1 might be the D (7 bases). In germline, CDR1 is SGDLS, CDR2 YYNGEE. Trimming removed 0 bases from V and 10 bases from J, with 17 bases in between. The CDR3 loop spans 15 amino acids. The CDR3 bases are TGTGCCAGCAGCGTAGCGTTGGTCCAGGGGGGAGAGCAGTTCTTC. This sequence encodes CASSVALVQGGEQFF.

This chain uses TRBV28 with TRBJ2-5; no clear D gene. This CDR3 comprises 13 residues. The ends were cut back, 1 base at V and 1 base at J, with 4 bases in the middle. The germline V gene has CDR1 MDHEN and CDR2 SYDVKM. This CDR3 reads CASSLYSQETQYF. DNA for the CDR3: TGTGCCAGCAGTTTATATTCCCAAGAGACCCAGTACTTC.

J is TRBJ2-7 and V is TRBV29-1; 10 bases are shared with TRBD1. The V gene's germline CDR1 is SQVTM and CDR2 ANQGSEA. This CDR3 is 13 amino acids long. V trimming: 6 bases; J trimming: 6 bases; junction bases outside the gene matches: 8. The CDR3, as DNA: TGCAGCGTCCCGACAGGGGGCTTAGGCGAGCAGTACTTC. Residues: CSVPTGGLGEQYF.

This clonotype has only a few counts. The chain employs TRBV13 and TRBJ2-5, with TRBD2 identical over 7 bases. With the DNA end fitting TRBJ2-7 better, the J assignment may be wrong. The germline V gene encodes CDR1 PRHDT and CDR2 FYEKMQ (reference sequence). The CDR3 spans 15 residues. The CDR3 is CASSLGLAEPGEQYF. Here the CDR3 DNA reads TGTGCCAGCAGCTTAGGGCTAGCGGAGCCGGGCGAGCAGTACTTC.

This clonotype has a handful of counts. This chain uses TRBV28 with TRBJ1-1, with D uncertain. CDR1 is MDHEN, CDR2 SYDVKM, per germline. The CDR3 runs to 13 residues. V was trimmed by 7 bases and J by 4 bases, leaving 13 bases between them. The CDR3 loop reads CASKSRSFTEAFF. The CDR3 DNA reads TGTGCCAGCAAGTCGAGGAGTTTCACTGAAGCTTTCTTT.

The chain couples TRBV7-9 to TRBJ1-2; D unclear. CDR1 and CDR2 from the germline V gene are SEHNR and FQNEAQ (reference sequence). CDR3 length equals 15 residues. Trimming took off 1 base at V and 0 bases at J, with 9 bases between the two ends. CDR3 in DNA: TGTGCCAGCAGCTTAGAGAAGACGTCTAACTATGGCTACACCTTC. Translating it yields CASSLEKTSNYGYTF.

This clonotype was seen more than once but under ten times. The chain joins TRBV15 to TRBJ1-5; 8 positions agree with TRBD1. Germline values: CDR1 LNHNV, CDR2 YYDKDF (reference sequence). The CDR3 covers 15 residues. Losses at the gene ends were 6 bases for V and 5 bases for J; bases not matched to a gene: 9. CDR3 nucleotide sequence: TGTGCCACCAGTGGAGACAGGGGCGACTATCAGCCCCAGCATTTT. It encodes CATSGDRGDYQPQHF.

The chain joins TRBV7-9 to TRBJ2-1; 8 bases agree with TRBD2. With V trimmed by 5 bases and J by 8 bases, 11 bases remained unmatched. The length of the CDR3 is 15 residues. Germline V lookup: CDR1 SEHNR, CDR2 FQNEAQ (reference sequence). CDR3 DNA: TGTGCCAGCAGCCTCCCCGGCGGGGGGTACGATGAGCAGTTCTTC. The encoded protein is CASSLPGGGYDEQFF.

The sample holds many counts of this clonotype. This chain links TRBV6-5 with TRBJ2-4; 8 bases are a match to TRBD2. Germline V gives CDR1 MNHEY, CDR2 SVGAGI. V was pared by 4 bases and J by 7 bases, with 9 bases of the junction left unmatched. This CDR3 contains 15 residues. CDR3 bases: TGTGCCAGCAGTTCCACCCCGGGGGGGGCCAACATTCAGTACTTC. This sequence encodes CASSSTPGGANIQYF.

The CDR3 loop reads CSGGGRLNTEAFF. The CDR3 bases are TGCAGCGGAGGGGGCAGACTGAACACTGAAGCTTTCTTT. The chain employs TRBV29-1 and TRBJ1-1; the match to TRBD1 covers 7 bases. Germline loops: CDR1 SQVTM, CDR2 ANQGSEA. This CDR3 comprises 13 residues. J gave up 0 bases and V 7 bases, and 5 bases lay outside the gene matches.

This CDR3 reads CSARGWSSYEQYF. The CDR3 nucleotides are TGCAGTGCTAGAGGCTGGAGCTCCTACGAGCAGTACTTC. J is TRBJ2-5 and V is TRBV20-1; D remains unclear. The J call may be incorrect, as the DNA end agrees better with TRBJ2-7. Germline CDR1 and CDR2: DFQATT and SNEGSKA (reference sequence). There are 13 residues in the CDR3.

The chain links TRBV20-1 to TRBJ2-5; D might be TRBD1 (8 bases). The DNA end is a closer match to TRBJ2-1, so the J assignment may be wrong. Germline CDR1 DFQATT, CDR2 SNEGSKA (reference sequence). The CDR3 has 13 residues. CDR3 amino acids: CSAEYRGGNEQFF. DNA of the CDR3: TGCAGTGCTGAATACAGGGGGGGAAATGAGCAGTTCTTC.

This clonotype was observed a few times. The chain joins TRBV6-7 to TRBJ1-3; tentative D call: TRBD1 (5 bases). TRBV6-7 is designated an ORF whose function remains uncertain. V was clipped by 8 bases and J by 2 bases, with 28 bases between them. The CDR3 runs 19 residues. For the CDR3, the DNA is TGTGCCAGCGCTTCTCCGGGGCCGAGAGGGACGGGGACTGGAAACACCATATATTTT. As protein: CASASPGPRGTGTGNTIYF.

The CDR3 loop is CSVADLYGYTF. The CDR3 DNA sequence: TGCAGCGTTGCAGATCTCTATGGCTACACCTTC. The rearrangement joins TRBV29-1 to TRBJ1-2; D not certain. The germline CDR1 and CDR2 sequences are SQVTM and ANQGSEA. This CDR3 comprises 11 residues. Trimming cost V 4 bases and J 4 bases, with 7 bases left between them.

This clonotype was seen more than once but under ten times. The J gene is TRBJ2-5, the V gene TRBV20-1, with 11 bases identical to TRBD2. Trimming at V came to 1 base and at J to 3 bases, leaving 7 bases not matched to a gene. CDR1 and CDR2 (germline): DFQATT, SNEGSKA (reference sequence). The CDR3 is 16 residues long. The CDR3 bases are TGCAGTGCTAGAGGAGTGTCACTAGCGGGAGAAGAGACCCAGTACTTC. Protein: CSARGVSLAGEETQYF.